A single sample gave rise to the 32 T cell receptor beta chains below, sequenced in a study of PD-1 blockade in classical Hodgkin lymphoma. The sample's time point: cycle 4 day 1 (C4D1), after 6 weeks of nivolumab. All the patients suffered relapse after autologous stem cell transplantation, and brentuximab vedotin exposure differed. The protocol was immunoSEQ multiplex PCR, while the TCRdb copy is restricted to in-frame clones and leaves out a portion. The data show 20,000 to 25,000 clones, with 70% to 85% seen just once and approximately 21% held by the top ten. Material: peripheral blood mononuclear cells (PBMCs), obtained before the fourth cycle of nivolumab. The receptor source for this set is a human donor with classical Hodgkin lymphoma.

This clone is classed as medium-sized. CDR3 in DNA: TGTGCCAGCAGTTTATCGGCCGGCACAGATACGCAGTATTTT. Translation gives CASSLSAGTDTQYF. The chain uses TRBV27 and TRBJ2-3, with D unresolved. The CDR3 covers 14 residues. Germline V gene sequence: CDR1 MNHEY, CDR2 SMNVEV (reference sequence). The V end was cut by 0 bases, the J end by 1 base, with 5 bases between.

CDR3 coding DNA: TGCGCCAGCAGTACGGGAGGAAACATTCAGTACTTC. Encoded protein: CASSTGGNIQYF. The chain uses TRBV5-1 and TRBJ2-4, with TRBD2 identical over 7 bases. Per germline, CDR1 SGHRS and CDR2 YFSETQ. The CDR3 is made up of 12 amino acids. Trimming removed 5 bases from V and 6 bases from J; junction bases left unmatched: 2.

The genes are TRBV18 and TRBJ2-5; the match to TRBD2 covers 7 bases. V trimming: 1 base; J trimming: 2 bases; junction bases outside the gene matches: 13. Looked up from germline, CDR1 is KGHSH and CDR2 is LQKENI. This CDR3 is built from 18 residues. The CDR3 region is CASSPLASGSNPQETQYF. The CDR3, as DNA: TGTGCCAGCTCACCACTGGCTAGCGGATCTAATCCTCAAGAGACCCAGTACTTC.

The V call is TRBV18, the J call TRBJ1-1; the D gene is possibly TRBD1 (5 bases). The CDR3 runs 17 residues. Per the germline V gene, CDR1 is KGHSH and CDR2 is LQKENI. V lost 3 bases and J lost 0, with 17 bases in between. This CDR3 reads CASSPLTVSVMNTEAFF. The CDR3 DNA follows: TGTGCCAGCTCACCCCTGACAGTCTCTGTTATGAACACTGAAGCTTTCTTT.

The chain has TRBV5-1 and TRBJ2-7; D is uncertain. Germline V gene sequence: CDR1 SGHRS, CDR2 YFSETQ. The CDR3 covers 13 residues. Between the trimmed V and J ends, which lost 5 bases and 2 bases, there was a span of 11 bases. The CDR3 nucleotides read TGCGCCAGCAGACCCGGAACTACCTACGAGCAGTACTTC. This translates into CASRPGTTYEQYF.

This clone occurred a few times. This sequence joins TRBV10-2 and TRBJ2-1, with unresolved D. Trimming cost V 3 bases and J 8 bases, with 14 bases left between them. The V gene's germline CDR1 is WSHSY and CDR2 SAAADI. This CDR3 has 14 residues. The CDR3 is CASSESGVGHEQFF. As DNA, the CDR3 is TGCGCCAGCAGTGAATCTGGGGTTGGGCATGAGCAGTTCTTC.

The gene calls are TRBV9 and TRBJ2-3; D call uncertain. V lost 4 bases to trimming and J lost 6 bases, with 15 bases between them. The CDR3 sequence is 14 residues long. Germline-derived CDR1 and CDR2 are SGDLS and YYNGEE. As DNA, the CDR3 is TGTGCCAGCAGCTCCCAGATCCTGGGGGATACGCAGTATTTT. Amino acids: CASSSQILGDTQYF.

This CDR3 is CASSLGLAGLNEQFF. The CDR3 DNA reads TGTGCCAGCAGTCTGGGACTAGCGGGGTTAAATGAGCAGTTCTTC. The chain uses TRBV2 and TRBJ2-1; the match to TRBD2 covers 13 bases. The CDR3 contains 15 residues. The junction had 5 bases not matched to a gene; V was cut back by 5 bases and J by 7 bases. The V gene's germline CDR1 is SNHLY and CDR2 FYNNEI.

This chain links TRBV4-1 with TRBJ2-5; TRBD1 is a possible D gene (6 bases). The length of the CDR3 is 14 residues. CDR1 is MGHRA and CDR2 is YSYEKL in the germline V gene. The V end was cut by 0 bases, the J end by 5 bases, with 10 bases between. The CDR3 is CASSQDPGAETQYF. Here the CDR3 DNA reads TGCGCCAGCAGCCAAGATCCAGGGGCGGAGACCCAGTACTTC.

J is TRBJ2-1 and V is TRBV27, with 13 bases fitting TRBD2. Germline CDR1 reads MNHEY; CDR2 reads SMNVEV (reference sequence). V lost 5 bases to trimming and J lost 9 bases; unmatched junction nucleotides: 7. CDR3 length: 15 residues. The CDR3 region has the DNA TGTGCCAGCAGTCCCGGACTAGCGGGAGTGACTGAGCAGTTCTTC. This translates into CASSPGLAGVTEQFF.

The chain is built from TRBV28 and TRBJ1-2; 9 nucleotides align to TRBD1. CDR1 MDHEN and CDR2 SYDVKM come from the germline V gene. The V and J ends lost 3 bases and 6 bases, in that order; junction bases with no gene match: 2. The CDR3 runs to 13 residues. The CDR3 region has the DNA TGTGCCAGCAGTTTGGGGACAGGGAATGGCTACACCTTC. Amino acids: CASSLGTGNGYTF.

CDR3 sequence reads: CASRRGGGETQYF. Here the CDR3 DNA reads TGTGCCAGCCGGAGGGGAGGGGGTGAGACCCAGTACTTC. This chain connects TRBV27 to TRBJ2-5; tentative D call: TRBD2 (7 bases). V was trimmed by 8 bases and J by 5 bases, leaving 15 bases between them. The CDR3 is 13 amino acids. Germline V lookup: CDR1 MNHEY, CDR2 SMNVEV (reference sequence).

CDR3 sequence: CASSEAYYGYTF. In DNA, the CDR3 is TGTGCCAGCAGTGAAGCGTACTATGGCTACACCTTC. V gene TRBV2 combines with J gene TRBJ1-2; no reliable D call. The CDR3 contains 12 residues. V was clipped by 0 bases and J by 3 bases, with 2 bases between them. Germline assignment: CDR1 SNHLY and CDR2 FYNNEI.

The genes are TRBV28 and TRBJ1-2; 7 bases line up with TRBD1. The V gene end was trimmed by 3 bases and the J gene end by 8 bases; junction bases not matched to a gene: 6. This CDR3 spans 13 amino acids. Germline V gene data show CDR1 as MDHEN and CDR2 as SYDVKM. The CDR3: CASSFSQGGGYTF. CDR3 in DNA: TGTGCCAGCAGTTTTTCGCAGGGGGGCGGCTACACCTTC.

CDR3 sequence (DNA): TGTGCCACTACAGGGAAAATACTAGCCAAAAACATTCAGTACTTC. It specifies CATTGKILAKNIQYF. V gene TRBV19 combines with J gene TRBJ2-4; D perhaps matches TRBD1 (6 bases). This CDR3 is 15 amino acids long. Per germline, CDR1 LNHDA and CDR2 SQIVND (reference sequence). With 10 bases removed from V and 0 bases from J, the gap between germline ends came to 16 bases.

V gene TRBV7-9 combines with J gene TRBJ2-7; D uncertain. The V gene's germline CDR1 is SEHNR and CDR2 FQNEAQ (reference sequence). The ends were cut back, 7 bases at V and 1 base at J, with 11 bases in the middle. The CDR3 is 13 residues long. CDR3 DNA: TGTGCCAGCACCACCTCGGGTTCCTACGAGCAGTACTTC. As protein: CASTTSGSYEQYF.

The chain has TRBV6-1 and TRBJ2-2, with 13 nucleotides matching TRBD2. Unmatched junction bases numbered 8, after V lost 2 bases and J lost 8 bases. Germline V gene sequence: CDR1 MNHNS, CDR2 SASEGT. The CDR3 contains 17 residues. CDR3 nucleotide sequence: TGTGCCAGCAGTGAAAGACGACTAGCGGGAGGTGGAGGGGAGCTGTTTTTT. It yields the protein CASSERRLAGGGGELFF.

The chain uses TRBV7-2 and TRBJ2-7; the match to TRBD2 covers 8 bases. The CDR3 is 15 residues long. Germline V gene sequence: CDR1 SGHTA, CDR2 FQGNSA. J lost 8 bases, V lost 3 bases, and 12 bases had no gene match. The CDR3 region has the DNA TGTGCCAGCAGCTTTGCGGGAGGACCTCCTACGAAGCAGTACTTC. Residues: CASSFAGGPPTKQYF.

The rearrangement uses TRBV4-1 and TRBJ1-2; D is perhaps TRBD1 (6 bases). This CDR3 has 14 residues. Looked up from germline, CDR1 is MGHRA and CDR2 is YSYEKL. V lost 1 base, J lost 6 bases, and 12 bases lay in between. The CDR3 DNA follows: TGCGCCAGCAGCCAAGCCGGGGGCGCGGATGGCTACACCTTC. Translating gives CASSQAGGADGYTF.

The chain links TRBV15 to TRBJ2-7; 9 positions agree with TRBD2. There are 16 residues in the CDR3. In germline, CDR1 is LNHNV, CDR2 YYDKDF (reference sequence). With V trimmed by 0 bases and J by 3 bases, 6 bases remained unmatched. In DNA form, the CDR3 reads TGTGCCACCAGCAGAGATCGGTCTAGCGGGGTCTACGAGCAGTACTTC. Protein: CATSRDRSSGVYEQYF. The entire variable domain, with the rest obtained from reference TRBV15 and TRBJ2-7, is as follows: DAMVIQNPRYQVTQFGKPVTLSCSQTLNHNVMYWYQQKSSQAPKLLFHYYDKDFNNEADTPDNFQSRRPNTSFCFLDIRSPGLGDTAMYLCATSRDRSSGVYEQYFGPGTRLTVT.

The table lists this clone with a count of one. The gene calls are TRBV6-1 and TRBJ2-1; D might be TRBD1 (5 bases). The germline V gene has CDR1 MNHNS and CDR2 SASEGT. The CDR3 totals 15 residues. V lost 6 bases and J 4 bases, leaving 16 bases between the germline ends. The CDR3: CASSQRQTRYNEQFF. The CDR3 nucleotides read TGTGCCAGCAGCCAAAGACAGACACGTTACAATGAGCAGTTCTTC.

V is TRBV5-1 and J is TRBJ2-1; no reliable D call. Trimming left V 2 bases short and J 3 bases short, with 9 bases between. The CDR3 extends over 14 amino acids. Germline V gene sequence: CDR1 SGHRS, CDR2 YFSETQ. The CDR3 protein is CASSFTDHYNEQFF. The CDR3 region has the DNA TGCGCCAGCAGCTTCACGGACCACTACAATGAGCAGTTCTTC. Supplemented by reference TRBV5-1 and TRBJ2-1, the full variable domain reads KAGVTQTPRYLIKTRGQQVTLSCSPISGHRSVSWYQQTPGQGLQFLFEYFSETQRNKGNFPGRFSGRQFSNSRSEMNVSTLELGDSALYLCASSFTDHYNEQFFGPGTRLTVL.

The rearrangement links TRBV6-5 to TRBJ1-5; 9 bases align to TRBD1. The germline V gene has CDR1 MNHEY and CDR2 SVGAGI. This CDR3 is 14 amino acids long. J gave up 3 bases and V 5 bases, and 2 bases lay outside the gene matches. The CDR3 nucleotides read TGTGCCAGCAGTGACAGGGGGTCCAATCAGCCCCAGCATTTT. Translated: CASSDRGSNQPQHF.

Here the CDR3 reads CASSEAPGQVYEQYF. The CDR3 DNA is TGTGCCAGCAGTGAAGCGCCCGGGCAGGTCTACGAGCAGTACTTC. The J gene is TRBJ2-7, the V gene TRBV2; D unresolved. V shed 0 bases and J shed 3 bases, with 12 bases lying between them. The germline V gene has CDR1 SNHLY and CDR2 FYNNEI. The CDR3 length is 15 residues.

The chain is built from TRBV29-1 and TRBJ2-7, with D tentatively TRBD1 or TRBD2 (5 bases each). This CDR3 has 11 residues. The germline V gene has CDR1 SQVTM and CDR2 ANQGSEA. Trimming removed 6 bases at V and 6 bases at J, with 12 bases between. CDR3 residues: CSVGTNSEQYF. The DNA for the CDR3 is TGCAGCGTGGGGACCAATTCCGAGCAGTACTTC.

V is TRBV6-1 and J is TRBJ2-5; possible D gene TRBD2, 5 bases. Between the trimmed V and J ends, which lost 5 bases and 7 bases, there was a span of 8 bases. The CDR3 is 11 amino acids. CDR1 is MNHNS and CDR2 is SASEGT in the germline V gene. CDR3 loop: CASSPGGTQYF. In nucleotides, the CDR3 is TGTGCCAGCAGTCCCGGAGGGACCCAGTACTTC.

The chain has TRBV7-8 and TRBJ2-1; 8 bases line up with TRBD2. V trimming: 3 bases; J trimming: 4 bases; junction bases outside the gene matches: 8. The germline V gene has CDR1 SGHVS and CDR2 FQNEAQ. The CDR3 runs to 16 residues. The CDR3 DNA sequence: TGTGCCAGCAGCTTTTTTAGCGGGATCAAATACAATGAGCAGTTCTTC. The encoded protein is CASSFFSGIKYNEQFF.

The chain carries TRBV10-1 and TRBJ2-1, with 7 positions matching TRBD2. This CDR3 contains 14 residues. J gave up 13 bases and V 1 base, and 10 bases lay outside the gene matches. Per germline, CDR1 WNHNN and CDR2 SYGVQD (reference sequence). The CDR3 DNA reads as TGCGCCAGCAGTGAGTTCCTGGGACTACAAACCCAGTTCTTC. This codes for CASSEFLGLQTQFF.

This rearrangement joins TRBV29-1 to TRBJ2-1; no reliable D call. V dropped 5 bases and J dropped 4 bases, with 6 bases sitting between them. This CDR3 spans 11 amino acids. Germline assignment: CDR1 SQVTM and CDR2 ANQGSEA. The CDR3 sequence: CSVIVYNEQFF. CDR3 in DNA: TGCAGCGTTATCGTTTACAATGAGCAGTTCTTC.

This sequence joins TRBV6-5 and TRBJ2-3; D uncertain. CDR1 is MNHEY, CDR2 SVGAGI, per germline. There are 15 residues in the CDR3. V was pared by 6 bases and J by 0 bases, with 13 bases between. The CDR3, as DNA: TGTGCCAGCAGGGGGTCACCAACTAGCACAGATACGCAGTATTTT. Its translation is CASRGSPTSTDTQYF.

This chain joins TRBV25-1 and TRBJ1-5; 8 bases match TRBD1. The trim removed 3 bases at V and 6 bases at J, leaving 7 bases unmatched. CDR1 and CDR2 from the germline V gene are MGHDK and SYGVNS. The CDR3 runs 15 residues. The DNA for the CDR3 is TGTGCCAGCAGTGACCTGGACAGGGAGTTTCAGCCCCAGCATTTT. The encoded protein is CASSDLDREFQPQHF. The variable domain in full, completed from reference TRBV25-1 and TRBJ1-5, reads EADIYQTPRYLVIGTGKKITLECSQTMGHDKMYWYQQDPGMELHLIHYSYGVNSTEKGDLSSESTVSRIRTEHFPLTLESARPSHTSQYLCASSDLDREFQPQHFGDGTRLSIL.

The chain recombines TRBV27 with TRBJ2-7; 7 nucleotides line up with TRBD1. Losses at the gene ends were 5 bases for V and 2 bases for J; bases not matched to a gene: 6. This CDR3 is 14 amino acids long. The germline gives CDR1 MNHEY, CDR2 SMNVEV (reference sequence). This CDR3 reads CASSTQGTTYEQYF. DNA for the CDR3: TGTGCCAGCAGTACACAGGGGACGACCTACGAGCAGTACTTC.